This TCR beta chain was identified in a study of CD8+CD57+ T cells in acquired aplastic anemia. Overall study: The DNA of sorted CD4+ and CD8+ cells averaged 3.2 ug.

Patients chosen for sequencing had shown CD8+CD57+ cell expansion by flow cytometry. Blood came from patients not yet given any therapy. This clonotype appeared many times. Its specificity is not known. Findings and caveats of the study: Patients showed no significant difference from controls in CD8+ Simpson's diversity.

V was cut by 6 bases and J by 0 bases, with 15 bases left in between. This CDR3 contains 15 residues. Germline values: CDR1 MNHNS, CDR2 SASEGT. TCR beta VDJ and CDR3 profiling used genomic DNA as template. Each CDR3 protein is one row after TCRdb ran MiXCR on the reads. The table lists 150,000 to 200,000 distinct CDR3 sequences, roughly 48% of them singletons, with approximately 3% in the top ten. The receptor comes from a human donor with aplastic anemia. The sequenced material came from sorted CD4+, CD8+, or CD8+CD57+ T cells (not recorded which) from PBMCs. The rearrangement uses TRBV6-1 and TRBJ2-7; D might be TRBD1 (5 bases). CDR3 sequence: CASRVMRQSSYEQYF. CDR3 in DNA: TGTGCCAGCAGGGTCATGAGACAGAGCTCCTACGAGCAGTACTTC.